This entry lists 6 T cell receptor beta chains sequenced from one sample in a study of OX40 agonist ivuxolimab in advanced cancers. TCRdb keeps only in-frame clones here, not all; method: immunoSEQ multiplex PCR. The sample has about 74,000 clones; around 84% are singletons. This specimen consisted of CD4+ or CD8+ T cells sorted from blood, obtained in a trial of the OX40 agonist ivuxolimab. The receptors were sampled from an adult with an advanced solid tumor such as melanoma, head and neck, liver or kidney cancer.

The CDR3 reads CASSLRPGTSGVHNEQFF. The CDR3 nucleotides read TGTGCCAGCAGCTTGCGGCCCGGGACTAGCGGGGTGCACAATGAGCAGTTCTTC. V gene TRBV5-4 combines with J gene TRBJ2-1; 13 positions agree with TRBD2. There are 18 residues in the CDR3. Germline V gene lookup returns CDR1 SGHNT and CDR2 YYREEE (reference sequence). Trimming removed 1 base from V and 5 bases from J; junction bases left unmatched: 9. Full variable domain (outside the CDR3, taken from reference TRBV5-4 and TRBJ2-1): ETGVTQSPTHLIKTRGQQVTLRCSSQSGHNTVSWYQQALGQGPQFIFQYYREEENGRGNFPPRFSGLQFPNYSSELNVNALELDDSALYLCASSLRPGTSGVHNEQFFGPGTRLTVL.

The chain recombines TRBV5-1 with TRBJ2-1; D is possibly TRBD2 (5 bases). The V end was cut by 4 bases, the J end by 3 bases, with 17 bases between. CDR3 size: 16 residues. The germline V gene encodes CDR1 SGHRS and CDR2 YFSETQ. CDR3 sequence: CASSPGEGPLYNEQFF. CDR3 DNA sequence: TGCGCCAGCAGCCCCGGAGAGGGTCCCCTCTACAATGAGCAGTTCTTC.

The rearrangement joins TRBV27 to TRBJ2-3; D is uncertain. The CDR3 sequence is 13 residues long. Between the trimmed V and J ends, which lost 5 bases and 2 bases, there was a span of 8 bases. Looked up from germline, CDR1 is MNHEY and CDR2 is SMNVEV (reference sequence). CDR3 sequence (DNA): TGTGCCAGCAGTCAATATTACACAGATACGCAGTATTTT. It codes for CASSQYYTDTQYF.

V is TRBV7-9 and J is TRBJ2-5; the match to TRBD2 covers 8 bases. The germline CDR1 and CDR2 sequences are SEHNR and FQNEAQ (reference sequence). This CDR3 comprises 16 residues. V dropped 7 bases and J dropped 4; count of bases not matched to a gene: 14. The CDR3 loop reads CASILSAGTRAETQYF. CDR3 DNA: TGTGCCAGCATTCTTAGTGCAGGGACTAGGGCAGAGACCCAGTACTTC.

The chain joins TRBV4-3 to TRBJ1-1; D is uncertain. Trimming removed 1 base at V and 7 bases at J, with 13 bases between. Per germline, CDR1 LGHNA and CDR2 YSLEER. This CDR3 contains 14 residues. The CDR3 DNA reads TGCGCCAGCAGCCAAGGAAGCCAAACGGGTGAAGCTTTCTTT. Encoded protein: CASSQGSQTGEAFF.

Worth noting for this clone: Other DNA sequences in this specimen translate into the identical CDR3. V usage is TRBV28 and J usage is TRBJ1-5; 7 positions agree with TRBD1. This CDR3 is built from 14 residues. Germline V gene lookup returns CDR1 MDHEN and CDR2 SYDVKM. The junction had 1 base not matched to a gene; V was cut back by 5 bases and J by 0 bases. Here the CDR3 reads CASSQGGSNQPQHF. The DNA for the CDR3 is TGTGCCAGCAGTCAGGGGGGTAGCAATCAGCCCCAGCATTTT.